These 20 T cell receptor beta chains share one sample of origin, sequenced in a study of post-analysis software for immune sequencing data. General study findings and limits: Patients showed TRBV5-6, TRBV5-1 and TRBV20-1 among a few TRBV segments more frequent than in controls.

These receptors are not linked to any known antigen. Unique molecular identifiers tagged the TCR beta cDNA libraries. TCRdb redid the calling of the PCR reads with MiXCR, one entry per CDR3 protein. The sample shows approximately 440,000 distinct CDR3 sequences, under 55% of them seen only once. The source material was blood. These TCRs come from a girl aged 10 to 17 with multiple sclerosis.

The V gene is TRBV4-3, the J gene TRBJ2-3; D is uncertain. Germline CDR1 reads LGHNA; CDR2 reads YSLEER. The CDR3 extends over 14 amino acids. V was cut by 0 bases and J by 4 bases, with 8 bases left in between. The CDR3 DNA follows: TGCGCCAGCAGCCAAGACTCCCAGGCAGATACGCAGTATTTT. Translated: CASSQDSQADTQYF.

This clonotype was seen a few times. The J gene is TRBJ2-7, the V gene TRBV25-1; D is undetermined. This CDR3 is built from 12 residues. In germline, CDR1 is MGHDK, CDR2 SYGVNS. Trimming removed 3 bases from V and 0 bases from J, with 3 bases in between. DNA of the CDR3: TGTGCCAGCAGTGATCTCTCCTACGAGCAGTACTTC. Its protein is CASSDLSYEQYF.

The V and J genes are TRBV15 and TRBJ2-1, with 9 bases that match TRBD2. The V segment lost 4 bases and the J segment 10 bases; nucleotides outside the gene matches: 11. CDR3 length: 15 residues. In germline, CDR1 is LNHNV, CDR2 YYDKDF (reference sequence). CDR3 DNA sequence: TGTGCCACCAGCACCCTAAACCTCCTAGCGGGGGAGCAGTTCTTC. Its protein product is CATSTLNLLAGEQFF.

This clonotype was recorded only once. This sequence joins TRBV7-9 and TRBJ2-7; a possible D gene is TRBD2 (6 bases). Germline-derived CDR1 and CDR2 are SEHNR and FQNEAQ (reference sequence). The V end lost 8 bases, the J end lost 2 bases, and 10 bases lay between the germline ends. There are 12 residues in the CDR3. The CDR3 nucleotides read TGTGCCAGCGGGGGGAGCACCTACGAGCAGTACTTC. Encoded protein: CASGGSTYEQYF.

The chain combines TRBV20-1 with TRBJ2-1, with TRBD2 as a possible D gene (6 bases). V shed 2 bases and J shed 6 bases, with 14 bases lying between them. Germline assignment: CDR1 DFQATT and CDR2 SNEGSKA (reference sequence). The CDR3 length is 14 residues. The CDR3 loop is CSARPFTSSNEQFF. CDR3 coding DNA: TGCAGTGCTAGACCTTTTACTAGCAGCAATGAGCAGTTCTTC.

V and J are TRBV29-1 and TRBJ1-2, with TRBD1 matching 7 bases. V lost 6 bases, J lost 5 bases, and 15 bases stayed unmatched. This CDR3 spans 15 amino acids. Germline lookup yields CDR1 SQVTM and CDR2 ANQGSEA. CDR3 protein: CSVPGTVYGVYGYTF. The CDR3 DNA sequence: TGCAGCGTCCCAGGGACAGTTTATGGGGTTTATGGCTACACCTTC. Using reference TRBV29-1 and TRBJ1-2 for the parts outside the CDR3, the full variable domain is SAVISQKPSRDICQRGTSLTIQCQVDSQVTMMFWYRQQPGQSLTLIATANQGSEATYESGFVIDKFPISRPNLTFSTLTVSNMSPEDSSIYLCSVPGTVYGVYGYTFGSGTRLTVV.

This clonotype was detected a few times. V is TRBV5-1 and J is TRBJ1-2; D might be TRBD1 (6 bases). V was cut by 0 bases and J by 8 bases, with 17 bases left in between. Per germline, CDR1 SGHRS and CDR2 YFSETQ. This CDR3 region has 15 residues. CDR3 sequence: CASSLEGRPGEGYTF. Written as DNA, the CDR3 is TGCGCCAGCAGCTTGGAAGGACGCCCAGGGGAGGGCTACACCTTC.

The V gene is TRBV12-3 or TRBV12-4, the J gene TRBJ1-1; 9 nucleotides line up with TRBD1. Unmatched junction bases numbered 7, after V lost 6 bases and J lost 8 bases. The CDR3 extends over 13 amino acids. The CDR3 is CASSRPGQGEAFF. The CDR3, as DNA: TGTGCCAGCAGCCGACCGGGACAGGGCGAAGCTTTCTTT.

The V call is TRBV28, the J call TRBJ1-5; D not certain. There are 16 residues in the CDR3. The V end was cut by 3 bases, the J end by 2 bases, with 14 bases between. Looked up from germline, CDR1 is MDHEN and CDR2 is SYDVKM. This chain's CDR3 is CASSFPQVEGNQPQHF. CDR3 nucleotide sequence: TGTGCCAGCAGTTTTCCCCAGGTTGAGGGCAATCAGCCCCAGCATTTT.

The chain couples TRBV6-1 to TRBJ2-2, with D possibly being TRBD2 (5 bases). Germline V gene data show CDR1 as MNHNS and CDR2 as SASEGT. The CDR3 is made up of 14 amino acids. V was trimmed by 6 bases and J by 6 bases, leaving 14 bases between them. The CDR3 region is CASRPLASAGELFF. Here the CDR3 DNA reads TGTGCCAGCAGACCCTTAGCGTCCGCCGGGGAGCTGTTTTTT.

This clonotype was observed a handful of times. The CDR3 bases are TGCAGCGTTGAATTGGGTAACGGCTACACCTTC. Encoded protein: CSVELGNGYTF. The gene calls are TRBV29-1 and TRBJ1-2; D remains unclear. Germline V gene lookup returns CDR1 SQVTM and CDR2 ANQGSEA. This CDR3 is built from 11 residues. V was clipped by 2 bases and J by 8 bases, with 9 bases between them.

The rearrangement uses TRBV28 and TRBJ1-1, with TRBD1 matching over 8 bases. The germline gives CDR1 MDHEN, CDR2 SYDVKM. This CDR3 contains 13 residues. With V trimmed by 8 bases and J by 7 bases, 9 bases remained unmatched. The CDR3, as DNA: TGTGCCAGCTTAAATAACAGGGGGAATGAAGCTTTCTTT. This sequence encodes CASLNNRGNEAFF.

The sample holds a few counts of this clonotype. J is TRBJ2-5 and V is TRBV6-1; D possibly corresponds to TRBD2 (6 bases). Germline CDR1 reads MNHNS; CDR2 reads SASEGT. V was cut by 7 bases and J by 7 bases, with 25 bases left in between. The CDR3 contains 16 residues. The CDR3, as DNA: TGTGCCAGCATCCTCTACGAGGGACTCCATCAAAGGACCCAGTACTTC. Translating gives CASILYEGLHQRTQYF.

J is TRBJ2-1 and V is TRBV7-2; D might be TRBD2 (5 bases). CDR1 is SGHTA, CDR2 FQGNSA, per germline. Between the trimmed V and J ends, which lost 1 base and 4 bases, there was a span of 11 bases. The CDR3 is 15 residues long. CDR3 loop: CASSLGAGNYNEQFF. CDR3 DNA sequence: TGTGCCAGCAGCTTAGGGGCGGGCAATTACAATGAGCAGTTCTTC.

This chain joins TRBV7-3 and TRBJ2-1; TRBD2 is a possible D gene (5 bases). Deletions cut 5 bases from V and 11 bases from J, with 13 bases between. CDR1 is SGHTA and CDR2 is FQGTGA in the germline V gene. CDR3 length equals 12 residues. The CDR3 loop reads CASSQLDPKQFF. CDR3 nucleotide sequence: TGTGCCAGCAGCCAACTAGACCCCAAGCAGTTCTTC.

CDR3 in DNA: TGCAGTGCTAGGACTAGGAGCTTTTACAATGAGCAGTTCTTC. Translating it yields CSARTRSFYNEQFF. V usage is TRBV20-1 and J usage is TRBJ2-1, with a tentative D call TRBD2 (6 bases). CDR3 size: 14 residues. Germline V lookup: CDR1 DFQATT, CDR2 SNEGSKA (reference sequence). The V end lost 3 bases, the J end lost 4 bases, and 13 bases lay between the germline ends.

The chain carries TRBV7-3 and TRBJ2-6; no reliable D call. The ends were cut back, 2 bases at V and 1 base at J, with 9 bases in the middle. From germline, CDR1 is SGHTA and CDR2 FQGTGA. This CDR3 comprises 16 residues. The CDR3: CASSLSWASGANVLTF. DNA for the CDR3: TGTGCCAGCAGCTTATCTTGGGCGTCTGGGGCCAACGTCCTGACTTTC.

About this clonotype: One end of the junction does not line up with germline, which may come from a read error. The chain carries TRBV3-1 and TRBJ2-2; TRBD2 matches 7 bases. The CDR3 loop spans 15 amino acids. The germline V gene encodes CDR1 LGHDT and CDR2 YNNKEL (reference sequence). The CDR3 DNA follows: TGTGCCTGCAGCCTGGGGGGGTCGAACACCGGGGAGCTGTTTTTT. It translates to CACSLGGSNTGELFF. Supplemented by reference TRBV3-1 and TRBJ2-2, the full variable domain reads DTAVSQTPKYLVTQMGNDKSIKCEQNLGHDTMYWYKQDSKKFLKIMFSYNNKELIINETVPNRFSPKSPDKAHLNLHINSLELGDSAVYFCACSLGGSNTGELFFGEGSRLTVL.

This clonotype appeared a single time. The chain is built from TRBV28 and TRBJ2-7; no reliable D call. The J call could be wrong; TRBJ2-5 is a better fit for the DNA end. The germline CDR1 and CDR2 sequences are MDHEN and SYDVKM. The CDR3 has 16 amino acids. CDR3 sequence reads: CASSLLVFSHRETQYF. The CDR3 bases are TGTGCCAGCAGTTTACTGGTGTTTAGCCATCGGGAGACCCAGTACTTC.

The table lists this clonotype with a few counts. J is TRBJ1-2 and V is TRBV9; D may be TRBD1 (6 bases). This CDR3 has 12 amino acids. The V gene's germline CDR1 is SGDLS and CDR2 YYNGEE. V shed 3 bases and J shed 5 bases, with 8 bases lying between them. CDR3 in DNA: TGTGCCAGCAGCGGGACAGCGTATGGCTACACCTTC. It is translated as CASSGTAYGYTF.